The 20 T cell receptor beta chains below all came from one sample that was sequenced in a study of PD-1 blockade in mismatch repair-deficient tumors. Repertoires were generated with immunoSEQ multiplex PCR, while TCRdb's copy carries only in-frame clones and drops some. This sample yields about 79,000 clones, of which about four fifths are seen a single time; 5% to 6.5% belongs to the top ten. The sequencing here drew on peripheral blood, taken 44 weeks after starting pembrolizumab. The receptors originated from an adult with mismatch repair-deficient cancer.

This clone was seen only a few times. The genes are TRBV29-1 and TRBJ1-2; D remains ambiguous. V was trimmed by 3 bases and J by 5 bases, leaving 7 bases between them. The CDR3 is made up of 11 amino acids. The germline CDR1 and CDR2 sequences are SQVTM and ANQGSEA. Here the CDR3 DNA reads TGCAGCGTTGATCCGGATTATGGCTACACCTTC. Translated: CSVDPDYGYTF.

The V gene is TRBV27, the J gene TRBJ1-1, with 8 bases fitting TRBD1. CDR1 and CDR2 from the germline V gene are MNHEY and SMNVEV (reference sequence). V lost 8 bases and J lost 4; bases outside the gene matches: 12. The CDR3 sequence is 15 residues long. Written as DNA, the CDR3 is TGTGCCAGCTCTTCGGACAGGGATTGGACCACTGAAGCTTTCTTT. It encodes CASSSDRDWTTEAFF.

The chain joins TRBV7-2 to TRBJ2-1; weak D call: TRBD2 (6 bases). The germline V gene has CDR1 SGHTA and CDR2 FQGNSA. The CDR3 spans 15 residues. Trimming took off 9 bases at V and 2 bases at J, with 17 bases between the two ends. The chain's CDR3 is CASAGGHVTYNEQFF. The DNA of the CDR3 is TGTGCCAGTGCCGGAGGGCATGTGACCTACAATGAGCAGTTCTTC.

Only one count was recorded for this clone. The rearrangement joins TRBV29-1 to TRBJ2-7; TRBD1 agrees at 10 bases. The CDR3 loop spans 14 amino acids. Germline trimming cut 7 bases from V and 4 bases from J; bases unmatched to any gene: 10. CDR1 is SQVTM, CDR2 ANQGSEA, per germline. The chain's CDR3 is CSALHRDRGYEQYF. CDR3 in DNA: TGCAGCGCCCTCCACCGGGACAGGGGTTACGAGCAGTACTTC.

The J gene is TRBJ1-2, the V gene TRBV2, with 7 bases that match TRBD1. Trimming removed 5 bases from V and 8 bases from J; junction bases left unmatched: 11. This CDR3 comprises 14 residues. Germline loops: CDR1 SNHLY, CDR2 FYNNEI. CDR3: CASSIRTGEGGYTF. DNA for the CDR3: TGTGCCAGCAGTATACGAACAGGGGAAGGAGGCTACACCTTC. Full variable domain (rest looked up from reference TRBV2 and TRBJ1-2): EPEVTQTPSHQVTQMGQEVILRCVPISNHLYFYWYRQILGQKVEFLVSFYNNEISEKSEIFDDQFSVERPDGSNFTLKIRSTKLEDSAMYFCASSIRTGEGGYTFGSGTRLTVV.

V and J are TRBV6-6 and TRBJ2-7; TRBD1 aligns across 11 bases. J was trimmed by 3 bases and V by 2 bases; bases with no gene match: 6. Germline V gene sequence: CDR1 MNHNY, CDR2 SVGAGI (reference sequence). CDR3 size: 16 residues. CDR3 loop: CASSYRTGTGGYEQYF. DNA for the CDR3: TGTGCCAGCAGTTACCGCACCGGGACAGGGGGCTACGAGCAGTACTTC.

The rearrangement joins TRBV7-2 to TRBJ2-7, with D possibly matching TRBD2 (6 bases). V gave up 2 bases and J gave up 6 bases, with 14 bases separating them. CDR3 length: 14 amino acids. The germline CDR1 and CDR2 sequences are SGHTA and FQGNSA. CDR3 protein: CASSLNGGVGEQYF. The CDR3 DNA is TGTGCCAGCAGCTTAAATGGAGGGGTGGGCGAGCAGTACTTC.

This clone has a single count. Other DNA sequences from this sample encode an identical CDR3 as well. This rearrangement joins TRBV19 to TRBJ2-5, with D hard to call. The V end lost 2 bases, the J end lost 1 base, and 5 bases lay between the germline ends. There are 13 residues in the CDR3. Per germline, CDR1 LNHDA and CDR2 SQIVND (reference sequence). The CDR3 sequence is CASSINSQETQYF. In DNA form, the CDR3 reads TGTGCCAGTAGTATAAACAGCCAAGAGACCCAGTACTTC. The full variable domain, in which reference TRBV19 and TRBJ2-5 provide the parts outside the CDR3, is DGGITQSPKYLFRKEGQNVTLSCEQNLNHDAMYWYRQDPGQGLRLIYYSQIVNDFQKGDIAEGYSVSREKKESFPLTVTSAQKNPTAFYLCASSINSQETQYFGPGTRLLVL.

This chain links TRBV14 with TRBJ2-7, with 7 positions matching TRBD1. Germline loops: CDR1 SGHDN, CDR2 FVKESK. The length of the CDR3 is 13 residues. V lost 0 bases to trimming and J lost 7 bases; unmatched junction nucleotides: 3. CDR3 residues: CASSQDLRGEQYF. CDR3 coding DNA: TGTGCCAGCAGCCAAGACCTCAGGGGGGAGCAGTACTTC.

The J gene is TRBJ2-7, the V gene TRBV30, with 7 bases matching TRBD2. Trimming took 1 base from V and 7 from J; bases not matched to a gene: 7. The V gene's germline CDR1 is GTSNPN and CDR2 SVGIG (reference sequence). CDR3 length: 13 residues. CDR3 DNA: TGTGCCTGGAGTGAGACGGGAGCGGGGGAGCAGTACTTC. It specifies CAWSETGAGEQYF.

The rearrangement uses TRBV30 and TRBJ1-1, with D hard to call. V lost 2 bases and J lost 3, with 13 bases in between. Germline CDR1 is GTSNPN and CDR2 is SVGIG (reference sequence). The CDR3 covers 14 residues. The CDR3 loop is CAWSIGRSYTEAFF. The CDR3 DNA reads as TGTGCCTGGAGTATAGGCAGGTCCTACACTGAAGCTTTCTTT.

The chain combines TRBV27 with TRBJ1-5; tentative D call: TRBD1 (5 bases). Germline V lookup: CDR1 MNHEY, CDR2 SMNVEV (reference sequence). Trimming pared 6 bases from V and 7 bases from J, leaving 16 bases between. The CDR3 has 14 amino acids. DNA for the CDR3: TGTGCCAGCAGGCCACGCGGGGCACGGCAGCCCCAGCATTTT. Protein product: CASRPRGARQPQHF.

This clone showed up just a few times. The chain employs TRBV6-5 and TRBJ1-2, with a weak D call TRBD1 (5 bases). This CDR3 comprises 12 residues. Germline-derived CDR1 and CDR2 are MNHEY and SVGAGI. Trimming left V 7 bases short and J 6 bases short, with 12 bases between. In nucleotides, the CDR3 is TGTGCCAGCAATCACGGGGGAGATGGCTACACCTTC. Its translation is CASNHGGDGYTF.

The gene calls are TRBV6-1 and TRBJ1-1; 9 positions agree with TRBD1. Per the germline V gene, CDR1 is MNHNS and CDR2 is SASEGT. The CDR3 is 17 amino acids. V shed 4 bases and J 2 bases; nucleotides not matched to a gene: 11. The CDR3 spells CASSVPGQGGINTEAFF. The CDR3 bases are TGTGCCAGCAGTGTGCCGGGACAGGGAGGAATTAACACTGAAGCTTTCTTT.

V and J are TRBV7-8 and TRBJ2-2, with 9 bases identical to TRBD1. Looked up from germline, CDR1 is SGHVS and CDR2 is FQNEAQ. The V gene end was trimmed by 3 bases and the J gene end by 4 bases; junction bases not matched to a gene: 0. The CDR3 has 14 amino acids. This chain's CDR3 is CASSLTGGTGELFF. CDR3 nucleotide sequence: TGTGCCAGCAGCTTGACAGGGGGCACCGGGGAGCTGTTTTTT.

The V and J genes are TRBV7-9 and TRBJ2-7; 9 bases align to TRBD2. The germline CDR1 and CDR2 sequences are SEHNR and FQNEAQ (reference sequence). J gave up 6 bases and V 2 bases, and 5 bases lay outside the gene matches. This CDR3 has 14 residues. CDR3 in DNA: TGTGCCAGCAGCTTATACTGGACTAGCGTCGAGCAGTACTTC. Encoded protein: CASSLYWTSVEQYF.

V usage is TRBV9 and J usage is TRBJ2-3, with a possible D match to TRBD1 (5 bases). V was trimmed by 3 bases and J by 5 bases, leaving 16 bases between them. The CDR3 is made up of 15 amino acids. Germline V gene data show CDR1 as SGDLS and CDR2 as YYNGEE. This CDR3 reads CASSAIPWGGDTQYF. For the CDR3, the DNA is TGTGCCAGCAGCGCGATCCCATGGGGCGGAGATACGCAGTATTTT. The variable domain in full, with the rest retrieved from reference TRBV9 and TRBJ2-3, is DSGVTQTPKHLITATGQRVTLRCSPRSGDLSVYWYQQSLDQGLQFLIQYYNGEERAKGNILERFSAQQFPDLHSELNLSSLELGDSALYFCASSAIPWGGDTQYFGPGTRLTVL.

The gene calls are TRBV7-8 and TRBJ2-3; D is undetermined. Germline-derived CDR1 and CDR2 are SGHVS and FQNEAQ. Trimming shortened V by 5 bases and J by 2 bases, and 14 bases separated the two germline ends. The length of the CDR3 is 15 residues. The CDR3 DNA is TGTGCCAGCAGCCCTATCCGCCAAGTCACAGATACGCAGTATTTT. This gives the protein CASSPIRQVTDTQYF.

The J gene is TRBJ2-3, the V gene TRBV5-6; D is undetermined. Per the germline V gene, CDR1 is SGHDT and CDR2 is YYEEEE. Trimming removed 2 bases at V and 0 bases at J, with 10 bases between. This CDR3 has 15 amino acids. The CDR3 DNA reads as TGTGCCAGCAGCTTTGGCCGGCGTAGCACAGATACGCAGTATTTT. Protein product: CASSFGRRSTDTQYF.

The table lists this clone with a count of one. This sequence joins TRBV29-1 and TRBJ2-1; no definite D call. In germline, CDR1 is SQVTM, CDR2 ANQGSEA. V lost 6 bases and J lost 3, with 9 bases in between. The length of the CDR3 is 12 residues. The CDR3 spells CSVRRNYNEQFF. The CDR3 bases are TGCAGCGTCCGGCGGAACTACAATGAGCAGTTCTTC.